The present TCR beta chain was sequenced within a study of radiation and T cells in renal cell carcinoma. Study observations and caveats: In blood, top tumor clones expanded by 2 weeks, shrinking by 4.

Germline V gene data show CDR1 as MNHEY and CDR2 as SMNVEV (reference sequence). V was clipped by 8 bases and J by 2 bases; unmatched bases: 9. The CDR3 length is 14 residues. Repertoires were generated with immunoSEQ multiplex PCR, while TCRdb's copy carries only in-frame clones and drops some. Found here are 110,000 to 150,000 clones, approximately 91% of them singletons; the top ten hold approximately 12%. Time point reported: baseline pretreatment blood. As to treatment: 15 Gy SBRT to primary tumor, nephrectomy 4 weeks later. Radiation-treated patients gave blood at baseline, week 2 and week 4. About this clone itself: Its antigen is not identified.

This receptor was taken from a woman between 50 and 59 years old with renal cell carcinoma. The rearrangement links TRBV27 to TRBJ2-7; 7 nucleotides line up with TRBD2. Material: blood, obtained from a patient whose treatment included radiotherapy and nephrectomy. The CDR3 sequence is CASRPYGGTYEQYF. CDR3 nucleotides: TGTGCCAGCCGACCTTACGGGGGGACCTACGAGCAGTACTTC.